This T cell receptor (beta chain) derives from a study of cytomegalovirus exposure and HLA in healthy donors. Findings and limits, study-wide: Analysis performed later showed TCR beta chains linked to HLA being more clonally expanded than equally common others. Beyond CMV serostatus, there was no information to go on about immune exposure. A later analysis linked a missense variant in DCLRE1C to the trimming of TCR beta V and J genes.

This PCR relied on a set of 60 Vbeta primers and 13 Jbeta primers. Using immunoSEQ multiplex PCR, the repertoire was profiled, and TCRdb retains in-frame clones only, with some absent. The sample yields about 200,000 clones, under 70% seen once. Concerning this clone: What it binds is unknown.

Germline lookup yields CDR1 LGHNA and CDR2 YSLEER. Trimming stripped 4 bases from V and 6 bases from J, with 18 bases between. CDR3 length: 15 amino acids. The gene calls are TRBV4-3 and TRBJ1-2; D possibly corresponds to TRBD1 (6 bases). The sequenced sample consisted of PBMCs. The TCR sequence derives from a man aged 35 to 55 in good health and CMV-seropositive. The CDR3 DNA reads as TGCGCCAGCAGCCCCAGAGGGAGGGGGTCAGATGGCTACACCTTC. As protein: CASSPRGRGSDGYTF.